What follows are 4 T cell receptor beta chains derived from one specimen sequenced in a study of blood T cell repertoires in COVID-19. Assay: immunoSEQ multiplex PCR; the TCRdb copy retains only in-frame clones and omits some. Here the sample spans around 180,000 clones, 70% to 85% being singletons. The sample consisted of peripheral blood. Every receptor here comes from a woman of 80 years or more with acute or convalescent COVID-19.

The chain employs TRBV6-2 or TRBV6-3 and TRBJ1-1; TRBD1 agrees at 8 bases. J was trimmed by 7 bases and V by 4 bases; bases with no gene match: 5. Germline V CDR1 and CDR2: MNHEY, SVGEGT. The CDR3 consists of 13 residues. This chain's CDR3 is CASSLWTGREAFF. The CDR3 region has the DNA TGTGCCAGCAGTTTATGGACAGGGCGTGAAGCTTTCTTT.

CDR3 sequence (DNA): TGTGCCAGCAGCTTAGACCCCGCCGGCGGTCAGCCCCAGCATTTT. Amino acids: CASSLDPAGGQPQHF. V usage is TRBV11-2 and J usage is TRBJ1-5, with no clear D. Germline assignment: CDR1 SGHAT and CDR2 FQNNGV. The CDR3 sequence is 15 residues long. V lost 0 bases to trimming and J lost 6 bases, with 12 bases between them.

The V gene is TRBV4-1, the J gene TRBJ2-3; 7 bases align to TRBD2. Germline loops: CDR1 MGHRA, CDR2 YSYEKL. V lost 2 bases to trimming and J lost 0 bases; unmatched junction nucleotides: 2. The CDR3 covers 15 residues. The CDR3 DNA sequence: TGCGCCAGCAGCCAACTAGCGGTTAGCACAGATACGCAGTATTTT. Amino acids: CASSQLAVSTDTQYF.

The chain recombines TRBV5-6 with TRBJ2-2, with D possibly being TRBD2 (6 bases). The V end was cut by 4 bases, the J end by 5 bases, with 15 bases between. Looked up from germline, CDR1 is SGHDT and CDR2 is YYEEEE. The CDR3 covers 15 residues. For the CDR3, the DNA is TGTGCCAGCAGCCCGGCGGGGCGCGGGACCGGGGAGCTGTTTTTT. This codes for CASSPAGRGTGELFF.